Each of the 25 T cell receptor beta chains below was sequenced from the same sample in a study of CD8 T cells in Susac syndrome. Random-hexamer reverse transcription was applied to about 0.5 to 1 ug RNA. TCRdb independently ran MiXCR on the immunoSEQ multiplex PCR reads; one entry per CDR3 protein. The sample records about 52,000 distinct CDR3 sequences, 85% to 95% being singletons. The source material was CD8+ T cells from PBMCs. The source of these receptors is a human donor with multiple sclerosis.

This clonotype has a single count. The CDR3 loop is CASSLRGVEDTQYF. For the CDR3, the DNA is TGCGCCAGCAGCTTGCGGGGGGTAGAAGATACGCAGTATTTT. J is TRBJ2-3 and V is TRBV5-1; 7 positions match TRBD2. Germline V gene data show CDR1 as SGHRS and CDR2 as YFSETQ. The CDR3 is made up of 14 amino acids. Trimming at V came to 1 base and at J to 5 bases, leaving 4 bases not matched to a gene. The full variable domain, completed using reference TRBV5-1 and TRBJ2-3, is KAGVTQTPRYLIKTRGQQVTLSCSPISGHRSVSWYQQTPGQGLQFLFEYFSETQRNKGNFPGRFSGRQFSNSRSEMNVSTLELGDSALYLCASSLRGVEDTQYFGPGTRLTVL.

DNA for the CDR3: TGTGCCAGCAGTTTGGACAGGGAGGGTAGAGAGACCCAGTACTTC. It is translated as CASSLDREGRETQYF. The chain employs TRBV2 and TRBJ2-5; D is possibly TRBD1 (8 bases). The germline V gene has CDR1 SNHLY and CDR2 FYNNEI. The CDR3 extends over 15 amino acids. V lost 5 bases and J 4 bases, leaving 17 bases between the germline ends.

The chain carries TRBV6-2 or TRBV6-3 and TRBJ1-2; D unresolved. Germline V CDR1 and CDR2: MNHEY, SVGEGT. This CDR3 contains 12 residues. Trimming pared 6 bases from V and 8 bases from J, leaving 13 bases between. The CDR3 nucleotides are TGTGCCAGCAGCCTTGGGTCGCAAGGCTACACCTTC. It is translated as CASSLGSQGYTF.

The chain combines TRBV6-1 with TRBJ2-1; tentative D call: TRBD1 (6 bases). CDR1 and CDR2 (germline): MNHNS, SASEGT. The CDR3 runs to 14 residues. The germline V and J ends were trimmed by 7 bases and 10 bases, with 20 bases remaining between them. The CDR3 region is CASKSGQRFWEQFF. CDR3 nucleotides: TGTGCCAGCAAGAGCGGACAGCGCTTTTGGGAGCAGTTCTTC.

V gene TRBV9 combines with J gene TRBJ1-1; TRBD1 is a possible D gene (5 bases). Germline CDR1 reads SGDLS; CDR2 reads YYNGEE. The CDR3 spans 14 residues. Between the trimmed V and J ends, which lost 0 bases and 4 bases, there was a span of 10 bases. The DNA of the CDR3 is TGTGCCAGCAGCGTAGGACAGCGGAGCACTGAAGCTTTCTTT. Its translation is CASSVGQRSTEAFF.

The V and J genes are TRBV2 and TRBJ1-5; TRBD1 might be the D (5 bases). Germline CDR1 reads SNHLY; CDR2 reads FYNNEI. Between the trimmed V and J ends, which lost 5 bases and 7 bases, there was a span of 12 bases. The CDR3 sequence is 13 residues long. The CDR3 coding sequence is TGTGCCAGCAGTCCCCCAGGGCTACAGCCCCAGCATTTT. Its protein product is CASSPPGLQPQHF.

The chain is built from TRBV28 and TRBJ2-7; 7 positions agree with TRBD1. This CDR3 region has 16 residues. The V gene's germline CDR1 is MDHEN and CDR2 SYDVKM. The trim removed 5 bases at V and 3 bases at J, leaving 13 bases unmatched. The CDR3 reads CASSQHRDRGFYEQYF. The DNA for the CDR3 is TGTGCCAGCAGTCAACACCGGGACAGAGGCTTCTACGAGCAGTACTTC.

The chain carries TRBV11-2 and TRBJ2-7, with 9 bases that match TRBD2. J lost 5 bases, V lost 5 bases, and 10 bases had no gene match. CDR1 SGHAT and CDR2 FQNNGV come from the germline V gene. The CDR3 has 15 amino acids. CDR3 protein: CASSLLGGGANEQYF. For the CDR3, the DNA is TGTGCCAGCAGCCTATTGGGCGGGGGGGCCAACGAGCAGTACTTC.

The rearrangement joins TRBV9 to TRBJ2-2; TRBD1 is a possible D gene (5 bases). The CDR3 has 14 amino acids. Germline V gives CDR1 SGDLS, CDR2 YYNGEE. Trimming left V 3 bases short and J 5 bases short, with 11 bases between. In nucleotides, the CDR3 is TGTGCCAGCAGCGACCCAGGGCGTACCGGGGAGCTGTTTTTT. The encoded protein is CASSDPGRTGELFF.

This chain joins TRBV29-1 and TRBJ1-2; no reliable D call. From germline, CDR1 is SQVTM and CDR2 ANQGSEA. This CDR3 is built from 13 residues. The V and J ends lost 2 bases and 0 bases respectively, with 7 bases between them. CDR3 residues: CSVETAPNYGYTF. The DNA for the CDR3 is TGCAGCGTTGAAACAGCCCCTAACTATGGCTACACCTTC.

The rearrangement joins TRBV4-1 to TRBJ2-5; 10 bases agree with TRBD2. Germline CDR1 MGHRA, CDR2 YSYEKL. This CDR3 is 18 amino acids long. V lost 1 base to trimming and J lost 3 bases; unmatched junction nucleotides: 11. The CDR3 spells CASSQAASGGLGEETQYF. Written as DNA, the CDR3 is TGCGCCAGCAGCCAAGCGGCTAGCGGGGGCCTAGGGGAAGAGACCCAGTACTTC.

The chain joins TRBV7-9 to TRBJ1-5, with D tentatively TRBD1 (6 bases). Germline CDR1 and CDR2: SEHNR and FQNEAQ (reference sequence). V lost 7 bases and J lost 6, with 10 bases in between. The CDR3 spans 12 residues. In DNA, the CDR3 is TGTGCCAGCACCAAAGGGGGTCAGCCCCAGCATTTT. This sequence encodes CASTKGGQPQHF.

The rearrangement links TRBV20-1 to TRBJ1-1, with D tentatively TRBD1 (5 bases). The CDR3 contains 15 residues. The germline V gene encodes CDR1 DFQATT and CDR2 SNEGSKA (reference sequence). V was pared by 0 bases and J by 1 base, with 12 bases between. The CDR3 loop is CSARDVGGTNTEAFF. The CDR3, as DNA: TGCAGTGCTAGAGATGTGGGGGGGACGAACACTGAAGCTTTCTTT.

This clonotype was seen only a few times. Here the CDR3 DNA reads TGTGCCAGCAGCCTACAGGGGATGGGCGAGCAGTACTTC. It translates to CASSLQGMGEQYF. The J gene is TRBJ2-7, the V gene TRBV5-4; 7 bases are a match to TRBD1. From germline, CDR1 is SGHNT and CDR2 YYREEE (reference sequence). The CDR3 covers 13 residues. Trimming took 4 bases from V and 6 from J; bases not matched to a gene: 7. Full variable domain (rest looked up from reference TRBV5-4 and TRBJ2-7): ETGVTQSPTHLIKTRGQQVTLRCSSQSGHNTVSWYQQALGQGPQFIFQYYREEENGRGNFPPRFSGLQFPNYSSELNVNALELDDSALYLCASSLQGMGEQYFGPGTRLTVT.

V is TRBV14 and J is TRBJ2-1; D is perhaps TRBD1 or TRBD2 (5 bases each). This CDR3 comprises 13 residues. V was trimmed by 2 bases and J by 12 bases, leaving 14 bases between them. The germline V gene encodes CDR1 SGHDN and CDR2 FVKESK. CDR3 in DNA: TGTGCCAGCAGCCAATTGTTGGGGGTTCGGCAGTTCTTC. The encoded protein is CASSQLLGVRQFF.

As for this clonotype: The junction does not match germline at one end; this may be a read error. This rearrangement joins TRBV4-3 to TRBJ2-2; perhaps TRBD1 as D (7 bases). CDR3 size: 15 residues. The germline gives CDR1 LGHNA, CDR2 YSLEER. Written as DNA, the CDR3 is TGCGCCGCTACGGGCGGGCAGGGGGGAACCGGGGAGCTTTTTTTT. This codes for CAATGGQGGTGELFF.

The V and J genes are TRBV2 and TRBJ2-3; 8 bases agree with TRBD1. This CDR3 spans 16 amino acids. Trimming cost V 4 bases and J 4 bases; bases outside gene matches: 10. The germline V gene has CDR1 SNHLY and CDR2 FYNNEI. CDR3 coding DNA: TGTGCCAGCAGTGCCGGGATGATGGGACAGGCAGATACGCAGTATTTT. It is translated as CASSAGMMGQADTQYF.

The chain combines TRBV24-1 with TRBJ2-1; D not certain. Germline values: CDR1 KGHDR, CDR2 SFDVKD. This CDR3 is built from 12 residues. The V and J ends lost 6 bases and 1 base respectively, with 3 bases between them. In DNA, the CDR3 is TGTGCCACCAGTTCATCCTACAATGAGCAGTTCTTC. Its protein product is CATSSSYNEQFF.

The chain links TRBV9 to TRBJ1-1, with D perhaps matching TRBD1 (5 bases). V lost 2 bases, J lost 2 bases, and 10 bases lay in between. Germline values: CDR1 SGDLS, CDR2 YYNGEE. The CDR3 runs 14 residues. The CDR3 is CASSVSGGNTEAFF. CDR3 bases: TGTGCCAGCAGCGTCTCCGGGGGAAACACTGAAGCTTTCTTT. The full variable domain, in which reference TRBV9 and TRBJ1-1 provide the parts outside the CDR3, is DSGVTQTPKHLITATGQRVTLRCSPRSGDLSVYWYQQSLDQGLQFLIQYYNGEERAKGNILERFSAQQFPDLHSELNLSSLELGDSALYFCASSVSGGNTEAFFGQGTRLTVV.

This chain links TRBV6-5 with TRBJ2-2; D is unclear. The germline V gene has CDR1 MNHEY and CDR2 SVGAGI. The CDR3 totals 14 residues. The ends were cut back, 0 bases at V and 9 bases at J, with 11 bases in the middle. CDR3 region: CASSYSIGPRELFF. CDR3 bases: TGTGCCAGCAGTTACTCGATAGGTCCCAGGGAGCTGTTTTTT.

This clonotype came up once. This sequence joins TRBV18 and TRBJ1-4, with D possibly matching TRBD1 (6 bases). CDR1 is KGHSH, CDR2 LQKENI, per germline. Trimming shortened V by 4 bases and J by 7 bases, and 16 bases separated the two germline ends. This CDR3 has 15 amino acids. This chain's CDR3 is CASSRLPGAFEKLFF. The CDR3 DNA reads TGTGCCAGCTCACGACTTCCGGGGGCGTTTGAAAAACTGTTTTTT.

CDR3 in DNA: TGCGCCAGCAGCTGGAATCTGGACTGGGCGACAGGGAATGGCTACACCTTC. Protein sequence: CASSWNLDWATGNGYTF. This sequence joins TRBV5-1 and TRBJ1-2; 7 bases map to TRBD1. Trimming took 3 bases from V and 6 from J; bases not matched to a gene: 17. The length of the CDR3 is 17 residues. Germline loops: CDR1 SGHRS, CDR2 YFSETQ.

V is TRBV11-2 and J is TRBJ2-2; D call uncertain. The CDR3 contains 16 residues. Germline V gene data show CDR1 as SGHAT and CDR2 as FQNNGV. V was cut by 3 bases and J by 5 bases, with 16 bases left in between. The CDR3 is CASSLSARGGTGELFF. As DNA, the CDR3 is TGTGCCAGCAGCTTGTCCGCCCGTGGTGGGACCGGGGAGCTGTTTTTT.

The V call is TRBV5-1, the J call TRBJ2-5; 7 bases match TRBD1. Germline V gives CDR1 SGHRS, CDR2 YFSETQ. This CDR3 has 15 residues. With V trimmed by 5 bases and J by 2 bases, 9 bases remained unmatched. The CDR3 is CASSFEQGSQETQYF. The CDR3 coding sequence is TGCGCCAGCAGTTTCGAACAGGGGAGTCAAGAGACCCAGTACTTC.

The chain carries TRBV19 and TRBJ2-5; no definite D call. V lost 3 bases and J 3 bases, leaving 11 bases between the germline ends. The germline CDR1 and CDR2 sequences are LNHDA and SQIVND (reference sequence). CDR3 size: 14 residues. CDR3 region: CASSIGQKEETQYF. In DNA form, the CDR3 reads TGTGCCAGTAGTATCGGCCAGAAGGAAGAGACCCAGTACTTC.